A selection of T cell receptor beta chains follows, all from one sample in a study of T cell responses to AZD1222 COVID-19 vaccine. Sequencing was performed with immunoSEQ multiplex PCR; in TCRdb, only in-frame clones are kept and a portion is missing. The sample shows roughly 190,000 clones, about 92% of them seen only once. The starting material was peripheral blood, obtained 28 days after the second dose of the MenACWY control vaccine. These receptor sequences come from an adult who received the MenACWY meningococcal vaccine as a control. Each CDR3 is given with its conserved first and last residue. The size field is filled for only some rows; it gives once, few, many or a size class.

TRBV7-2	TRBJ1-1	-	CASSPTGYEGEAFF
TRBV6-5	TRBJ1-1	-	CASSRAGGTEAFF
TRBV30	TRBJ1-2	-	CAWGQGSNYGYTF
TRBV5-1	TRBJ1-5	-	CASSPEPGQFYQPQHF
TRBV5-1	TRBJ2-1	-	CASSWTGTSVFDEQFF
TRBV28	TRBJ1-5	-	CASSPRQGHNQPQHF
TRBV14	TRBJ2-3	-	CASSQDTAGQVWWDTQYF
TRBV6-5	TRBJ2-5	-	CASSIDWSTETQYF
TRBV11-2	TRBJ1-2	-	CASSLQGLYGYTF
TRBV7-2	TRBJ2-1	-	CASSLGAAYNEQFF
TRBV10-1	TRBJ2-7	once	CASQRSPGYEQYF
TRBV20-1	TRBJ2-5	few	CSASKKVLETQYF
TRBV5-8	TRBJ1-1	-	CASSLWAGADTEAFF
TRBV6-1	TRBJ1-6	-	CASSMRDGLVPLHF
TRBV28	TRBJ2-7	-	CASSLRGEQYF
TRBV28	TRBJ1-5	-	CASRGQGAHQPQHF
TRBV27	TRBJ2-5	-	CASRNFRETQYF
TRBV7-3	TRBJ1-1	few	CASSKGRGSTEAFF
TRBV12-3/TRBV12-4	TRBJ1-6	-	CASSPVANSPLHF
TRBV19	TRBJ1-1	-	CASITGGGALKTEAFF
TRBV28	TRBJ1-1	-	CASSGDPRGVTFF
TRBV18	TRBJ1-5	-	CASSPPGRTGRTNQPQHF
TRBV6-1	TRBJ1-1	-	CASKSRVSEAFF
TRBV5-5	TRBJ1-6	-	CASSLGLLNSPLHF
TRBV29-1	TRBJ1-2	once	CSVFSVGGRFGYTF
TRBV4-2	TRBJ2-1	-	CASSPRTSGALYNEQFF
TRBV20-1	TRBJ1-1	-	CSASQARDTEAFF
TRBV7-8	TRBJ2-1	-	CASSPALAGDRNEQFF
TRBV4-1	TRBJ2-2	-	CASRKQGSSNTGELFF
TRBV5-1	TRBJ2-7	-	CASRGTSGGSYEQYF
TRBV24-1	TRBJ2-3	once	CATSDSSGTAGPDTQYF
TRBV11-3	TRBJ2-1	-	CASSLSGRSYNEQFF
TRBV19	TRBJ1-5	-	CASSPRGFNQPQHF
TRBV4-1	TRBJ1-3	-	CASSQVSRQIAGNTIYF
TRBV27	TRBJ2-3	-	CASSRQGLAGAGDTQYF
TRBV15	TRBJ1-1	-	CATSRGGQGGTEAFF
TRBV9	TRBJ1-3	once	CASSGQGGNTIYF
TRBV30	TRBJ1-3	-	CAWGPGLLGNTIYF
TRBV4-2	TRBJ1-5	-	CASSQAQVGYSNQPQHF
TRBV30	TRBJ2-6	-	CAWSRDRAGANVLTF
TRBV9	TRBJ1-2	-	CASSPPTQGYTF
TRBV10-3	TRBJ2-1	-	CAISGLAGENEQFF
TRBV10-2	TRBJ2-2	-	CASIPGHQNTGELFF
TRBV30	TRBJ2-3	-	CAWSLDWGTDTQYF
TRBV6-5	TRBJ1-3	-	CAASRDGNTIYF
TRBV7-9	TRBJ2-1	few	CASSASTGGAYNEQFF
TRBV27	TRBJ1-4	once	CASSSTWTGYNEKLFF
TRBV3-1/TRBV3-2	TRBJ1-1	-	CASGPQGATEAFF
TRBV7-8	TRBJ2-7	-	CASSSDRSSYEQYF
TRBV28	TRBJ1-5	-	CASRAGGDYQPQHF
TRBV7-9	TRBJ2-1	-	CASNGQGTYNEQFF
TRBV7-2	TRBJ1-1	-	CASSLEGSGREAFF
TRBV19	TRBJ2-2	once	CASRDRGRGTGELFF
TRBV29-1	TRBJ2-5	-	CSVAYIQETQYF